The entry below gives a single TCR beta chain sequence along with its context. The CDR3 runs 13 residues. Looked up from germline, CDR1 is SGHRS and CDR2 is YFSETQ. The V gene end was trimmed by 0 bases and the J gene end by 7 bases; junction bases not matched to a gene: 1. This entry is derived from a study of blood T cell repertoires in COVID-19. Whole-study context: Acute and convalescent COVID-19 samples came from the United States, Italy and Spain.

Under the authors' procedure: Reference gene primer amplification gave nucleated cell count estimates. Clones were sequenced by immunoSEQ multiplex PCR, and TCRdb holds only the in-frame ones, with some missing. V, J and clone size are taken as reported in that table, and D and trimming were inferred from the DNA itself. The repertoire has roughly 120,000 clones, around 80% of them found once; the top ten carry about 4.7%. The specimen was peripheral blood. This TCR came from a human donor in a cohort sampled during active or convalescent COVID-19. The V call is TRBV5-1, the J call TRBJ1-1, with TRBD1 identical over 9 bases. The CDR3 DNA reads as TGCGCCAGCAGCTTGGACAGGGGGCTTGAAGCTTTCTTT. This codes for CASSLDRGLEAFF.